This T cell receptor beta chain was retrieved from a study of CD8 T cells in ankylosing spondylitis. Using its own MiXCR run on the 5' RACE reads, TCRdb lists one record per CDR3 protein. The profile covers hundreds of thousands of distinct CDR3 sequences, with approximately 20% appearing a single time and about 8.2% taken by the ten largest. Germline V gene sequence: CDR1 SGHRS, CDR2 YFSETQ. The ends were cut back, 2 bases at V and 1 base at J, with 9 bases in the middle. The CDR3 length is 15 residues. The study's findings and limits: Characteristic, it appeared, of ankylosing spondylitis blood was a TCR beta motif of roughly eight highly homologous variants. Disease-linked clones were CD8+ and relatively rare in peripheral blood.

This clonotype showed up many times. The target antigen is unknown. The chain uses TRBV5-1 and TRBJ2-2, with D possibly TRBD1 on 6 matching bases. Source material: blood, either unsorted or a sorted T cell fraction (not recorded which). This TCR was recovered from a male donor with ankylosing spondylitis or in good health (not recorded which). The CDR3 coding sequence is TGCGCCAGCAGCTTAGTGACAGGGAACACCGGGGAGCTGTTTTTT. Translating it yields CASSLVTGNTGELFF.